This T cell receptor (beta chain) was sequenced for a study of shared clonotypes between healthy human individuals. As regards this clone: Its matching antigen is unknown.

Each subset's genomic DNA was split evenly across several immunoSEQ plates. The assay was immunoSEQ multiplex PCR, and TCRdb's table has in-frame clones only and misses some. The sample lists millions of clones; 90% to 95% were seen once. The length of the CDR3 is 17 residues. With 9 bases clipped from V and 6 bases from J, the junction kept 19 bases outside the gene matches. Per germline, CDR1 SGHRS and CDR2 YFSETQ. Nashville, Tennessee was home to all donors, who were Caucasian adults. Study-wide points: Expectations were that clonotype sharing among donors would be affected by sequencing depth. Non-shared clonotypes were found to have lower generation probabilities than the clonotypes that were shared by all four of the sorted-subset donors.

This receptor was identified in a man aged 18 to 29 in good health. Sequenced: naive CD4+ T cells sorted from blood. Subset here: CD45RA+ positively selected. V and J are TRBV5-1 and TRBJ2-5, with TRBD2 matching over 11 bases. DNA of the CDR3: TGCGCCACCGAGGCCGGTGGTAGCGGGGGGGCGAGGCAGACCCAGTACTTC. Translating gives CATEAGGSGGARQTQYF.